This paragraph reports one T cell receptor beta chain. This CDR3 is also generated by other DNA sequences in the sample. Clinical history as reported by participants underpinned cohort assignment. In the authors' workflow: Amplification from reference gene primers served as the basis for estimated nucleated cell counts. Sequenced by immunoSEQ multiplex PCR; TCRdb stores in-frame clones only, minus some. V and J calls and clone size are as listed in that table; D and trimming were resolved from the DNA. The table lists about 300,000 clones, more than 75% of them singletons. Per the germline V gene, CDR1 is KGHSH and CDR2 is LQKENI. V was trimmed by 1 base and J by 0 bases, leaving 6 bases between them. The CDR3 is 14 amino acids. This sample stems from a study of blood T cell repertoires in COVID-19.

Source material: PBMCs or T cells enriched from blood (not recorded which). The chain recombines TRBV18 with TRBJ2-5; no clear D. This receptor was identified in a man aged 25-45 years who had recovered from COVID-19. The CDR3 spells CASSPRSDQETQYF. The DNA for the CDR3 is TGTGCCAGCTCACCACGGTCAGACCAAGAGACCCAGTACTTC.